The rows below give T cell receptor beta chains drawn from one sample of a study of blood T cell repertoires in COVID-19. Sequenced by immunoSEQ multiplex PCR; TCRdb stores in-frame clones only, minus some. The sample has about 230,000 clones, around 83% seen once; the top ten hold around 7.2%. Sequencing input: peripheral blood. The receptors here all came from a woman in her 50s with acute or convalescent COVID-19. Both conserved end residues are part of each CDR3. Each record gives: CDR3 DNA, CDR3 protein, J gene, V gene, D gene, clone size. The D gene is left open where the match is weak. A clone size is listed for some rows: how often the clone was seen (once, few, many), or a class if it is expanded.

CDR3 DNA: TGTGCCAGTAGGGCCATAAACACTGAAGCTTTCTTT
CDR3 protein: CASRAINTEAFF
J gene: TRBJ1-1
V gene: TRBV19
D gene: NA
clone size: NA

CDR3 DNA: TGCGCCAGCAGCTTGGGGTCTACTGGGGCCAACGTCCTGACTTTC
CDR3 protein: CASSLGSTGANVLTF
J gene: TRBJ2-6
V gene: TRBV5-1
D gene: NA
clone size: NA

CDR3 DNA: TGCGCCAGCAGCTTGACGGTCTCTGGAAACACCATATATTTT
CDR3 protein: CASSLTVSGNTIYF
J gene: TRBJ1-3
V gene: TRBV5-1
D gene: NA
clone size: NA

CDR3 DNA: TGTGCCATCGGGACTAGCAGCCTCAATGAGCAGTTCTTC
CDR3 protein: CAIGTSSLNEQFF
J gene: TRBJ2-1
V gene: TRBV6-5
D gene: TRBD2
clone size: NA

CDR3 DNA: TGTGCCAGCTCGATTTTCCAGGGGACAGAAGCCTCTAACACTGAAGCTTTCTTT
CDR3 protein: CASSIFQGTEASNTEAFF
J gene: TRBJ1-1
V gene: TRBV18
D gene: TRBD1
clone size: once

CDR3 DNA: TGTGCCAGCAGGAACAGGGTCGGGACTGAAGCTTTCTTT
CDR3 protein: CASRNRVGTEAFF
J gene: TRBJ1-1
V gene: TRBV2
D gene: NA
clone size: few

CDR3 DNA: TGTGCCAGCAGCTTACCTACAGGGGGTACAGCCGGGGAGCTGTTTTTT
CDR3 protein: CASSLPTGGTAGELFF
J gene: TRBJ2-2
V gene: TRBV7-9
D gene: TRBD1
clone size: NA

CDR3 DNA: TGCGCCAGCAGCTTGGCCGGGACAATGCCCGGGGAGCTGTTTTTT
CDR3 protein: CASSLAGTMPGELFF
J gene: TRBJ2-2
V gene: TRBV5-1
D gene: NA
clone size: few

CDR3 DNA: TGTGCCAGCAGCTCCACGGGGACAAAACAAGAGACCCAGTACTTC
CDR3 protein: CASSSTGTKQETQYF
J gene: TRBJ2-5
V gene: TRBV7-2
D gene: NA
clone size: NA

CDR3 DNA: TGTGCCAGCAGCTTAGGCTCGAGCGGGACCTACGAGCAGTACTTC
CDR3 protein: CASSLGSSGTYEQYF
J gene: TRBJ2-7
V gene: TRBV11-2
D gene: TRBD2
clone size: NA

CDR3 DNA: TGTGCCAGTCGGGACAGGGGGCCTGAAGCTTTCTTT
CDR3 protein: CASRDRGPEAFF
J gene: TRBJ1-1
V gene: TRBV7-8
D gene: TRBD1
clone size: once

CDR3 DNA: TGTGCCAGCAGCTTAGGGGGAGCTGAAATGGCGAGTGGCTACACCTTC
CDR3 protein: CASSLGGAEMASGYTF
J gene: TRBJ1-2
V gene: TRBV7-8
D gene: NA
clone size: NA

CDR3 DNA: TGCGCCAGCAGCTTGGTTGGTAGTGTCATCATGAACACTGAAGCTTTCTTT
CDR3 protein: CASSLVGSVIMNTEAFF
J gene: TRBJ1-1
V gene: TRBV5-1
D gene: NA
clone size: NA

CDR3 DNA: TGTGCCAGCAGTTTAGGTTTACTAGCGCCTTACAATGAGCAGTTCTTC
CDR3 protein: CASSLGLLAPYNEQFF
J gene: TRBJ2-1
V gene: TRBV27
D gene: TRBD2
clone size: NA

CDR3 DNA: TGTGCCAGCAGCTTAGGCCTAGCGGTCTCCTACAATGAGCAGTTCTTC
CDR3 protein: CASSLGLAVSYNEQFF
J gene: TRBJ2-1
V gene: TRBV11-2
D gene: TRBD2
clone size: NA

CDR3 DNA: TGTGCCAGCCGCGGGGGGGATACGCAGTATTTT
CDR3 protein: CASRGGDTQYF
J gene: TRBJ2-3
V gene: TRBV6-5
D gene: TRBD2
clone size: NA

CDR3 DNA: TGTGCCAGCAGTTTGGCCAGGGGCGCTGAAGCTTTCTTT
CDR3 protein: CASSLARGAEAFF
J gene: TRBJ1-1
V gene: TRBV12-3/TRBV12-4
D gene: NA
clone size: NA

CDR3 DNA: TGCGCCAGCAGCCCCCGACAGGGGTCGGACTATGGCTACACCTTC
CDR3 protein: CASSPRQGSDYGYTF
J gene: TRBJ1-2
V gene: TRBV5-1
D gene: TRBD1
clone size: NA

CDR3 DNA: TGTGCCAGCAGCCAGCGACAGGGGGCCGGCTATGGCTACACCTTC
CDR3 protein: CASSQRQGAGYGYTF
J gene: TRBJ1-2
V gene: TRBV7-2
D gene: TRBD1
clone size: NA

CDR3 DNA: TGTGCCTGGAGTTCACAGAGCAGCTCCTATAATTCACCCCTCCACTTT
CDR3 protein: CAWSSQSSSYNSPLHF
J gene: TRBJ1-6
V gene: TRBV30
D gene: NA
clone size: NA

CDR3 DNA: TGCGCCAGCTCAGGAGGCGGCTACACCTTC
CDR3 protein: CASSGGGYTF
J gene: TRBJ1-2
V gene: TRBV10-1
D gene: NA
clone size: NA

CDR3 DNA: TGTGCCAGCAGCCAGGTTAATCAGCCCCAGCATTTT
CDR3 protein: CASSQVNQPQHF
J gene: TRBJ1-5
V gene: TRBV11-2
D gene: NA
clone size: NA

CDR3 DNA: TGTGCCAGCAGCTTATCTCCGGGGGGGAATCAGCCCCAGCATTTT
CDR3 protein: CASSLSPGGNQPQHF
J gene: TRBJ1-5
V gene: TRBV7-9
D gene: NA
clone size: NA

CDR3 DNA: TGTGCCAGCAGTATCTCCCGGGAGGTCTCCTACGAGCAGTACTTC
CDR3 protein: CASSISREVSYEQYF
J gene: TRBJ2-7
V gene: TRBV3-1/TRBV3-2
D gene: TRBD2
clone size: NA

CDR3 DNA: TGTGCCAGCAGTTTGTTCGCGGGACAGGGTTACGAGCAGTACTTC
CDR3 protein: CASSLFAGQGYEQYF
J gene: TRBJ2-7
V gene: TRBV28
D gene: TRBD1
clone size: NA

CDR3 DNA: TGTGCCAGCAGTGAATTAGAAGGACAGGCCTACGAGCAGTACTTC
CDR3 protein: CASSELEGQAYEQYF
J gene: TRBJ2-7
V gene: TRBV6-1
D gene: TRBD1
clone size: NA

CDR3 DNA: TGCGCCAGCAGCCCGACTTTAGCGGGGGCCTACACCGGGGAGCTGTTTTTT
CDR3 protein: CASSPTLAGAYTGELFF
J gene: TRBJ2-2
V gene: TRBV4-3
D gene: TRBD2
clone size: NA

CDR3 DNA: TGTGCAAGTCGCTCCCGGGACAGCCTAAATCAGCCCCAGCATTTT
CDR3 protein: CASRSRDSLNQPQHF
J gene: TRBJ1-5
V gene: TRBV12-2
D gene: NA
clone size: NA

CDR3 DNA: TGTGCCAGCAAACCCGGGACAGAGAATGAAAAACTGTTTTTT
CDR3 protein: CASKPGTENEKLFF
J gene: TRBJ1-4
V gene: TRBV11-2
D gene: TRBD1
clone size: few

CDR3 DNA: TGCAGTGCTAGTGGCGGGGGGGCCGTGGATACGCAGTATTTT
CDR3 protein: CSASGGGAVDTQYF
J gene: TRBJ2-3
V gene: TRBV20-1
D gene: TRBD2
clone size: NA

CDR3 DNA: TGTGCCAGCAGTGAAGCGGGAGGGAGGACAGATACGCAGTATTTT
CDR3 protein: CASSEAGGRTDTQYF
J gene: TRBJ2-3
V gene: TRBV2
D gene: TRBD2
clone size: NA

CDR3 DNA: TGCAGTGCTAGTGGACAGGAAAGTTGGGAGACCCAGTACTTC
CDR3 protein: CSASGQESWETQYF
J gene: TRBJ2-5
V gene: TRBV20-1
D gene: TRBD1
clone size: NA

CDR3 DNA: TGTGCCACCAGCAGAGATCTTGGAGGGGATTTCTATGGCTACACCTTC
CDR3 protein: CATSRDLGGDFYGYTF
J gene: TRBJ1-2
V gene: TRBV15
D gene: NA
clone size: NA

CDR3 DNA: TGTGCCAGCAGCTTAGGACGCGGGAGGGTCTCCTACGAGCAGTACTTC
CDR3 protein: CASSLGRGRVSYEQYF
J gene: TRBJ2-7
V gene: TRBV7-2
D gene: TRBD2
clone size: NA

CDR3 DNA: TGTGCCAGCAGCCAAGTCCCACAGACTGAAGCTTTCTTT
CDR3 protein: CASSQVPQTEAFF
J gene: TRBJ1-1
V gene: TRBV3-1/TRBV3-2
D gene: NA
clone size: NA

CDR3 DNA: TGTGCCAGCAGCCTAAGGGGGGGCCGGGCTGAAGCTTTCTTT
CDR3 protein: CASSLRGGRAEAFF
J gene: TRBJ1-1
V gene: TRBV27
D gene: NA
clone size: NA

CDR3 DNA: TGTGCCAGCAGCAGGTCGACCCGAGGCAATCAGCCCCAGCATTTT
CDR3 protein: CASSRSTRGNQPQHF
J gene: TRBJ1-5
V gene: TRBV6-5
D gene: NA
clone size: NA

CDR3 DNA: TGTGCCAGCAGTCTAACCGACAGGGTGGATGGCTACACCTTC
CDR3 protein: CASSLTDRVDGYTF
J gene: TRBJ1-2
V gene: TRBV11-2
D gene: TRBD1
clone size: NA

CDR3 DNA: TGTGCCAGCACCCCAGACAGTTCGTACAATGAGCAGTTCTTC
CDR3 protein: CASTPDSSYNEQFF
J gene: TRBJ2-1
V gene: TRBV4-2
D gene: NA
clone size: NA

CDR3 DNA: TGCGCCAGCAGCTTTTTTGACAGCTCCTACGAGCAGTACTTC
CDR3 protein: CASSFFDSSYEQYF
J gene: TRBJ2-7
V gene: TRBV5-1
D gene: NA
clone size: NA

CDR3 DNA: TGCGCCAGCAGCAAAGGGCAGGGGGCCGGGGCCAACGTCCTGACTTTC
CDR3 protein: CASSKGQGAGANVLTF
J gene: TRBJ2-6
V gene: TRBV4-1
D gene: TRBD1
clone size: NA

CDR3 DNA: TGTGCCAGCAGCTTAGGGGTCTCCGGGACAGGGGAGAATGAGCAGTTCTTC
CDR3 protein: CASSLGVSGTGENEQFF
J gene: TRBJ2-1
V gene: TRBV7-8
D gene: TRBD1
clone size: NA

CDR3 DNA: TGTGCCTGGAGTGTCAACTCCGGGGAGCTGTTTTTT
CDR3 protein: CAWSVNSGELFF
J gene: TRBJ2-2
V gene: TRBV30
D gene: NA
clone size: NA

CDR3 DNA: TGCGCCAGCAGTGAGTCCGGAGGGGGCTATGAAAACTATGGCTACACCTTC
CDR3 protein: CASSESGGGYENYGYTF
J gene: TRBJ1-2
V gene: TRBV10-2
D gene: TRBD1
clone size: once

CDR3 DNA: TGTGCCAGCACCCAGGCCCCGAACACTGAAGCTTTCTTT
CDR3 protein: CASTQAPNTEAFF
J gene: TRBJ1-1
V gene: TRBV6-5
D gene: NA
clone size: NA

CDR3 DNA: TGTGCCTGGAGCCAGGGGGAACTTCGGCCCCAGCATTTT
CDR3 protein: CAWSQGELRPQHF
J gene: TRBJ1-5
V gene: TRBV30
D gene: TRBD1
clone size: NA

CDR3 DNA: TGTGCCAGCTCACCGGGTAGAGGGTTCAATCAGCCCCAGCATTTT
CDR3 protein: CASSPGRGFNQPQHF
J gene: TRBJ1-5
V gene: TRBV18
D gene: NA
clone size: NA

CDR3 DNA: TGCAGTGCTAGTCATGACCAGGCTTTCTATGGCTACACCTTC
CDR3 protein: CSASHDQAFYGYTF
J gene: TRBJ1-2
V gene: TRBV20-1
D gene: NA
clone size: NA

CDR3 DNA: TGCAGTGCTAGTATTAGGGGGACCTCGTTCAGCAATCAGCCCCAGCATTTT
CDR3 protein: CSASIRGTSFSNQPQHF
J gene: TRBJ1-5
V gene: TRBV20-1
D gene: NA
clone size: few

CDR3 DNA: TGCAGCGTTGATTCCAGCGGGGGAGAGACCCAGTACTTC
CDR3 protein: CSVDSSGGETQYF
J gene: TRBJ2-5
V gene: TRBV29-1
D gene: TRBD2
clone size: NA

CDR3 DNA: TGTGCCAGCAGCTTAGCACAGGGGATAGTGGGTAATGAAAAACTGTTTTTT
CDR3 protein: CASSLAQGIVGNEKLFF
J gene: TRBJ1-4
V gene: TRBV7-6
D gene: TRBD1
clone size: NA

CDR3 DNA: TGTGCCTGGATGTTCGGGAGGGAGCTGTTTTTT
CDR3 protein: CAWMFGRELFF
J gene: TRBJ2-2
V gene: TRBV30
D gene: NA
clone size: NA

CDR3 DNA: TGTGCCAGCAGCCAAGATCTGGGGACAGGGAGCGAAAAACTGTTTTTT
CDR3 protein: CASSQDLGTGSEKLFF
J gene: TRBJ1-4
V gene: TRBV4-2
D gene: TRBD1
clone size: NA

CDR3 DNA: TGTGCCAGCAGTGACAAGAGGATCGTAGGGGACACTGAAGCTTTCTTT
CDR3 protein: CASSDKRIVGDTEAFF
J gene: TRBJ1-1
V gene: TRBV3-1/TRBV3-2
D gene: NA
clone size: NA

CDR3 DNA: TGTGCCAGCAGTTTAATCGGGGGGGTGTACGAGCAGTACTTC
CDR3 protein: CASSLIGGVYEQYF
J gene: TRBJ2-7
V gene: TRBV27
D gene: TRBD2
clone size: NA

CDR3 DNA: TGTGCCAGCAGCCGCCGGGGGGGAAAAGAGACCCAGTACTTC
CDR3 protein: CASSRRGGKETQYF
J gene: TRBJ2-5
V gene: TRBV11-2
D gene: TRBD2
clone size: NA

CDR3 DNA: TGTGCCAGCAGCCCCCGACGAGGGGGACCCTACGAGCAGTACTTC
CDR3 protein: CASSPRRGGPYEQYF
J gene: TRBJ2-7
V gene: TRBV3-1/TRBV3-2
D gene: NA
clone size: once

CDR3 DNA: TGTGCCAGCAGCTACTCTTCGGGACAGAACAATGAGCAGTTCTTC
CDR3 protein: CASSYSSGQNNEQFF
J gene: TRBJ2-1
V gene: TRBV27
D gene: TRBD1
clone size: NA

CDR3 DNA: TGTGCCAGCTCACCAGCTGGCGGCGGGAGCATCCAAGAGACCCAGTACTTC
CDR3 protein: CASSPAGGGSIQETQYF
J gene: TRBJ2-5
V gene: TRBV18
D gene: TRBD2
clone size: once

CDR3 DNA: TGTGCCAGCAGCCAAGAGACAGGGCTGGAAGCAGATACGCAGTATTTT
CDR3 protein: CASSQETGLEADTQYF
J gene: TRBJ2-3
V gene: TRBV4-2
D gene: TRBD1
clone size: NA